This T cell receptor (beta chain) was captured in a study of T cell repertoires in cytomegalovirus infection. Comments on this clonotype: Since a much larger clone is just one base distant, this may be a read error.

TCRdb analysed the reads with MiXCR anew, one entry per CDR3 protein. The data hold 200,000 or so distinct CDR3 sequences, with approximately 30% observed a single time. Germline-derived CDR1 and CDR2 are SGHTA and FQGNSA. CDR3 size: 13 residues. The sequence derives from a human donor in good health (CMV status not recorded). Some clones in this sample may be carry-over from other donors' samples. The chain uses TRBV7-2 and TRBJ1-3; D is undetermined. Sequenced input: PBMCs. As DNA, the CDR3 is TGTGCCAGCAGCTTGGCGGCTGGAAACGCCATATATTTT. Residues: CASSLAAGNAIYF.